These T cell receptor beta chains were read from a single sample in a study of blood T cell repertoires in COVID-19. The data were produced by immunoSEQ multiplex PCR, yet TCRdb's version contains in-frame clones alone and is incomplete. The sample holds some 200,000 clones, around 86% seen once. The source material was peripheral blood. Every receptor here comes from a man aged 35 to 55 with active or convalescent COVID-19. Each CDR3 is given with its conserved first and last residue. Expanded clones get a size class; other rows say once, few or many, or leave the size out.

j_gene: TRBJ1-6
v_gene: TRBV19
abundance: .
CDR3aa: CASSHREQHSPLHF

j_gene: TRBJ2-3
v_gene: TRBV19
abundance: .
CDR3aa: CASSPGYLAGENTDTQYF

j_gene: TRBJ1-1
v_gene: TRBV15
abundance: .
CDR3aa: CATSRGLTGGLEAFF

j_gene: TRBJ2-3
v_gene: TRBV27
abundance: .
CDR3aa: CASSPGTLNTDTQYF

j_gene: TRBJ1-2
v_gene: TRBV19
abundance: .
CDR3aa: CATSDRSFYGYTF

j_gene: TRBJ1-5
v_gene: TRBV30
abundance: few
CDR3aa: CAWNSGTLNQPQHF

j_gene: TRBJ2-5
v_gene: TRBV4-3
abundance: .
CDR3aa: CASSQGPSGGAETQYF

j_gene: TRBJ2-7
v_gene: TRBV5-4
abundance: .
CDR3aa: CASSLAGGSDSYEQYF

j_gene: TRBJ2-1
v_gene: TRBV9
abundance: once
CDR3aa: CASTSGHSNEQFF

j_gene: TRBJ1-5
v_gene: TRBV6-1
abundance: once
CDR3aa: CASSFGQGNQPQHF

j_gene: TRBJ2-5
v_gene: TRBV30
abundance: .
CDR3aa: CAWSGLAGGRQETQYF

j_gene: TRBJ2-7
v_gene: TRBV4-2
abundance: .
CDR3aa: CASSQGASLEQYF

j_gene: TRBJ2-5
v_gene: TRBV6-2/TRBV6-3
abundance: .
CDR3aa: CASSYWEGVGETQYF

j_gene: TRBJ2-5
v_gene: TRBV2
abundance: .
CDR3aa: CASMRLAEQETQYF

j_gene: TRBJ1-1
v_gene: TRBV6-5
abundance: .
CDR3aa: CASSTEQAEAFF

j_gene: TRBJ1-1
v_gene: TRBV9
abundance: once
CDR3aa: CASSVAGRGTDEAFF

j_gene: TRBJ1-2
v_gene: TRBV18
abundance: .
CDR3aa: CASSPLPGDSSNYGYTF